The next 27 T cell receptor beta chains were all read from a single sample in a study of shared clonotypes between healthy human individuals. Here immunoSEQ multiplex PCR was the method, and the copy in TCRdb shows in-frame clones only, minus some. The table has about 680,000 clones, approximately 79% seen once. The sequenced material came from memory CD4+ T cells sorted from blood. Subset specified: CD45RA-negative fraction. All receptors come from a woman aged 25 to 39 in good health.

The V call is TRBV18, the J call TRBJ2-7; 7 positions match TRBD1. The CDR3 is 14 amino acids. Trimming removed 3 bases from V and 3 bases from J; junction bases left unmatched: 5. Germline loops: CDR1 KGHSH, CDR2 LQKENI. The CDR3 protein is CASSPQGQNYEQYF. DNA of the CDR3: TGTGCCAGCTCACCGCAGGGACAGAACTACGAGCAGTACTTC.

The chain combines TRBV6-5 with TRBJ2-7; the D gene is possibly TRBD2 (6 bases). The V and J ends lost 5 bases and 7 bases respectively, with 12 bases between them. Looked up from germline, CDR1 is MNHEY and CDR2 is SVGAGI. This CDR3 contains 12 residues. The DNA for the CDR3 is TGTGCCAGCAGTCCCGGGACTGAAGAGCAGTACTTC. It codes for CASSPGTEEQYF.

The gene calls are TRBV4-1 and TRBJ2-1, with 11 bases identical to TRBD2. This CDR3 contains 16 residues. The V and J ends lost 2 bases and 10 bases, in that order; junction bases with no gene match: 10. From germline, CDR1 is MGHRA and CDR2 YSYEKL. Written as DNA, the CDR3 is TGCGCCAGCAGCCAACCGCTAGCGGGAGGATCCAGGGAGCAGTTCTTC. The encoded protein is CASSQPLAGGSREQFF.

This clone was seen at least ten times. J is TRBJ2-7 and V is TRBV5-1; D ambiguous. The CDR3 contains 12 residues. CDR1 is SGHRS and CDR2 is YFSETQ in the germline V gene. Trimming cost V 2 bases and J 6 bases, with 9 bases left between them. The CDR3: CASSLRQGEQYF. CDR3 nucleotides: TGCGCCAGCAGCTTACGACAAGGCGAGCAGTACTTC.

This clone is a singleton in its sample. The junction differs from germline at one of its ends, possibly a read error. The V and J genes are TRBV7-8 and TRBJ2-7; possibly TRBD1 for D (5 bases). This CDR3 contains 13 residues. Germline CDR1 reads SGHVS; CDR2 reads FQNEAQ. The CDR3 DNA follows: TGTGCCAGCAGCTTAACTGAGTTGGGGCAGCCCTTCTTC. This sequence encodes CASSLTELGQPFF. Based on the CDR3 plus reference TRBV7-8 and TRBJ2-7, the full variable domain is GAGVSQSPRYKVAKRGQDVALRCDPISGHVSLFWYQQALGQGPEFLTYFQNEAQLDKSGLPSDRFFAERPEGSVSTLKIQRTQQEDSAVYLCASSLTELGQPFFGPGTRLTVT.

The chain couples TRBV6-1 to TRBJ2-7, with D tentatively TRBD1 (5 bases). Per germline, CDR1 MNHNS and CDR2 SASEGT. V was shortened by 1 base and J by 2 bases, with 12 bases between the two germline ends. The CDR3 runs 15 residues. For the CDR3, the DNA is TGTGCCAGCAGTGAAGAGGCGACAGCGACCTACGAGCAGTACTTC. Amino acid sequence: CASSEEATATYEQYF.

J is TRBJ2-5 and V is TRBV6-1; 8 nucleotides agree with TRBD1. The J call is in doubt because the DNA end fits TRBJ2-7 better. The CDR3 is 12 residues long. Germline V lookup: CDR1 MNHNS, CDR2 SASEGT. CDR3 sequence: CASSTTGGEQYF. The DNA of the CDR3 is TGTGCCAGCAGTACTACAGGGGGCGAGCAGTACTTC.

This clone showed up just a few times. This chain joins TRBV28 and TRBJ2-1; D not resolved. The V end was cut by 6 bases, the J end by 4 bases, with 13 bases between. This CDR3 comprises 14 residues. Germline loops: CDR1 MDHEN, CDR2 SYDVKM. This CDR3 is CASRPSDYYNEQFF. CDR3 coding DNA: TGTGCCAGCAGACCTAGTGATTATTACAATGAGCAGTTCTTC.

This clone was found a few times. The V and J genes are TRBV11-2 and TRBJ2-3, with TRBD2 matching 8 bases. The CDR3 covers 12 residues. Germline V CDR1 and CDR2: SGHAT, FQNNGV. V shed 4 bases, J shed 9 bases, and the junction held 3 bases outside the gene matches. CDR3 sequence: CASSSVAGTQYF. In nucleotides, the CDR3 is TGTGCCAGCAGCTCCGTAGCGGGAACGCAGTATTTT.

The rearrangement uses TRBV28 and TRBJ2-7, with D perhaps assigned TRBD1 or TRBD2 (5 bases each). Germline-derived CDR1 and CDR2 are MDHEN and SYDVKM. Trimming stripped 6 bases from V and 6 bases from J, with 15 bases between. The CDR3 is 13 residues long. This CDR3 reads CASRPRLRGEQYF. In DNA, the CDR3 is TGTGCCAGCAGACCCCGCTTGAGGGGCGAGCAGTACTTC. The full variable domain, its missing parts supplied by reference TRBV28 and TRBJ2-7, is DVKVTQSSRYLVKRTGEKVFLECVQDMDHENMFWYRQDPGLGLRLIYFSYDVKMKEKGDIPEGYSVSREKKERFSLILESASTNQTSMYLCASRPRLRGEQYFGPGTRLTVT.

The chain is built from TRBV9 and TRBJ2-2, with 7 bases aligning to TRBD1. V lost 0 bases to trimming and J lost 7 bases; unmatched junction nucleotides: 9. The CDR3 loop spans 16 amino acids. The germline gives CDR1 SGDLS, CDR2 YYNGEE. The CDR3 loop is CASSVDEGATGGELFF. The CDR3 DNA reads as TGTGCCAGCAGCGTAGATGAGGGGGCAACGGGCGGGGAGCTGTTTTTT.

This clone was counted only a few times. The chain combines TRBV14 with TRBJ1-5; 7 bases fit TRBD1. The CDR3 length is 14 residues. Germline V gene lookup returns CDR1 SGHDN and CDR2 FVKESK. V gave up 4 bases and J gave up 4 bases; unmatched junction bases: 4. This chain's CDR3 is CASSPGQTNQPQHF. CDR3 DNA: TGTGCCAGCAGCCCGGGACAGACAAATCAGCCCCAGCATTTT.

The chain uses TRBV27 and TRBJ2-3, with D unresolved. This CDR3 has 13 residues. Trimming shortened V by 4 bases and J by 4 bases, and 9 bases separated the two germline ends. Germline assignment: CDR1 MNHEY and CDR2 SMNVEV (reference sequence). The CDR3 here is CASSSGLSDTQYF. As DNA, the CDR3 is TGTGCCAGCAGTTCGGGCCTTTCAGATACGCAGTATTTT.

This chain connects TRBV19 to TRBJ1-5, with a weak D call TRBD1 (5 bases). The V gene lost 9 bases and the J gene lost 3 bases, with 15 bases spanning the gap. There are 14 residues in the CDR3. Germline assignment: CDR1 LNHDA and CDR2 SQIVND (reference sequence). The CDR3 protein is CASRTGTYNQPQHF. In DNA form, the CDR3 reads TGTGCCAGCAGAACTGGGACCTACAATCAGCCCCAGCATTTT.

The chain carries TRBV28 and TRBJ2-3; D gene unclear. Germline V lookup: CDR1 MDHEN, CDR2 SYDVKM. The germline V and J ends were trimmed by 6 bases and 0 bases, with 4 bases remaining between them. The CDR3 covers 12 residues. The CDR3 region has the DNA TGTGCCAGCAGGCGGAGCACAGATACGCAGTATTTT. Its protein is CASRRSTDTQYF.

The chain is built from TRBV2 and TRBJ2-1, with TRBD2 identical over 11 bases. The germline CDR1 and CDR2 sequences are SNHLY and FYNNEI. V lost 7 bases, J lost 9 bases, and 14 bases stayed unmatched. CDR3 length: 16 amino acids. The DNA of the CDR3 is TGTGCCAGCACCATATCGACTAGCGGGGAGTGGGGTGAGCAGTTCTTC. This codes for CASTISTSGEWGEQFF.

The CDR3 loop reads CASSTGTSGSGQYF. CDR3 coding DNA: TGTGCCAGCAGTACCGGGACTAGCGGGAGCGGGCAGTACTTC. The chain recombines TRBV6-5 with TRBJ2-7, with 14 positions matching TRBD2. Germline V gene data show CDR1 as MNHEY and CDR2 as SVGAGI. The CDR3 is made up of 14 amino acids. V shed 5 bases and J 9 bases; nucleotides not matched to a gene: 6.

This clone was seen only a few times. V gene TRBV4-1 combines with J gene TRBJ1-1; D gene ambiguous. Germline V gene data show CDR1 as MGHRA and CDR2 as YSYEKL. This CDR3 has 16 amino acids. V was shortened by 3 bases and J by 1 base, with 15 bases between the two germline ends. The CDR3, as DNA: TGCGCCAGCAGCCAGGCCCAAAGAGCCAGGAACACTGAAGCTTTCTTT. It encodes CASSQAQRARNTEAFF.

The rearrangement links TRBV5-4 to TRBJ2-3; 7 bases are a match to TRBD1. Germline V CDR1 and CDR2: SGHNT, YYREEE (reference sequence). The CDR3 has 15 amino acids. With 5 bases clipped from V and 2 bases from J, the junction kept 8 bases outside the gene matches. This CDR3 is CASSGPGQHTDTQYF. As DNA, the CDR3 is TGTGCCAGCAGTGGCCCGGGACAGCACACAGATACGCAGTATTTT.

The chain joins TRBV28 to TRBJ2-2; a possible D gene is TRBD1 (6 bases). The CDR3 covers 16 residues. The V end was cut by 3 bases, the J end by 3 bases, with 14 bases between. Germline V gives CDR1 MDHEN, CDR2 SYDVKM. The CDR3 region has the DNA TGTGCCAGCAGTTTCCTCGCAGGGGTTTACACCGGGGAGCTGTTTTTT. Translation: CASSFLAGVYTGELFF.

The chain recombines TRBV6-5 with TRBJ2-5, with D possibly being TRBD2 (5 bases). This CDR3 is 14 amino acids long. The germline CDR1 and CDR2 sequences are MNHEY and SVGAGI. The V end was cut by 5 bases, the J end by 5 bases, with 15 bases between. DNA of the CDR3: TGTGCCAGCAGTCCGACGAGGGTCCAGGAGACCCAGTACTTC. It yields the protein CASSPTRVQETQYF.

The gene calls are TRBV5-4 and TRBJ2-2, with D perhaps matching TRBD1 (5 bases). The CDR3 runs 15 residues. Germline-derived CDR1 and CDR2 are SGHNT and YYREEE (reference sequence). V lost 0 bases and J 7 bases, leaving 13 bases between the germline ends. The CDR3 spells CASSLESRVGGELFF. CDR3 DNA: TGTGCCAGCAGCTTGGAGTCCAGGGTTGGCGGGGAGCTGTTTTTT.

J is TRBJ2-3 and V is TRBV30, with D maybe TRBD1 (7 bases). The germline CDR1 and CDR2 sequences are GTSNPN and SVGIG (reference sequence). With 1 base removed from V and 13 bases from J, the gap between germline ends came to 12 bases. The CDR3 has 11 residues. CDR3 DNA: TGTGCCTGGAGTGGACAGGGACTTAAGTATTTT. This encodes CAWSGQGLKYF.

J is TRBJ2-3 and V is TRBV10-1; weak D call: TRBD1 (6 bases). Between the trimmed V and J ends, which lost 3 bases and 7 bases, there was a span of 11 bases. Germline CDR1 and CDR2: WNHNN and SYGVQD (reference sequence). CDR3 length: 13 amino acids. Here the CDR3 reads CASSELQGYTQYF. CDR3 coding DNA: TGCGCCAGCAGTGAACTACAGGGCTATACGCAGTATTTT.

V usage is TRBV7-5 and J usage is TRBJ2-5. The DNA end lines up better with TRBJ2-7; the J call may be wrong. TRBV7-5 is annotated as a pseudogene. The length of the CDR3 is 11 residues. CDR3 sequence reads: CVRSPGGEQYF. CDR3 DNA: TGTGTCAGAAGCCCCGGGGGCGAGCAGTACTTC.

The rearrangement joins TRBV23-1 to TRBJ2-7; D is ambiguous. TRBV23-1 is known as an ORF, though its function is uncertain. With 4 bases removed from V and 0 bases from J, the gap between germline ends came to 28 bases. This CDR3 comprises 20 residues. The CDR3 DNA sequence: TGCGCCAGCAGTCTCCCAGGAACGGGTAATTCCGTTTCGAGCTCCTACGAGCAGTACTTC. Protein product: CASSLPGTGNSVSSSYEQYF.

The chain carries TRBV7-8 and TRBJ1-2, with D perhaps TRBD1 (6 bases). The ends were cut back, 5 bases at V and 8 bases at J, with 21 bases in the middle. The CDR3 has 15 amino acids. Germline CDR1 and CDR2: SGHVS and FQNEAQ. In nucleotides, the CDR3 is TGTGCCAGCAGCCACCAAAGCAGGGGATCCCACGGCTACACCTTC. Its protein is CASSHQSRGSHGYTF. Full variable domain (outside the CDR3, taken from reference TRBV7-8 and TRBJ1-2): GAGVSQSPRYKVAKRGQDVALRCDPISGHVSLFWYQQALGQGPEFLTYFQNEAQLDKSGLPSDRFFAERPEGSVSTLKIQRTQQEDSAVYLCASSHQSRGSHGYTFGSGTRLTVV.